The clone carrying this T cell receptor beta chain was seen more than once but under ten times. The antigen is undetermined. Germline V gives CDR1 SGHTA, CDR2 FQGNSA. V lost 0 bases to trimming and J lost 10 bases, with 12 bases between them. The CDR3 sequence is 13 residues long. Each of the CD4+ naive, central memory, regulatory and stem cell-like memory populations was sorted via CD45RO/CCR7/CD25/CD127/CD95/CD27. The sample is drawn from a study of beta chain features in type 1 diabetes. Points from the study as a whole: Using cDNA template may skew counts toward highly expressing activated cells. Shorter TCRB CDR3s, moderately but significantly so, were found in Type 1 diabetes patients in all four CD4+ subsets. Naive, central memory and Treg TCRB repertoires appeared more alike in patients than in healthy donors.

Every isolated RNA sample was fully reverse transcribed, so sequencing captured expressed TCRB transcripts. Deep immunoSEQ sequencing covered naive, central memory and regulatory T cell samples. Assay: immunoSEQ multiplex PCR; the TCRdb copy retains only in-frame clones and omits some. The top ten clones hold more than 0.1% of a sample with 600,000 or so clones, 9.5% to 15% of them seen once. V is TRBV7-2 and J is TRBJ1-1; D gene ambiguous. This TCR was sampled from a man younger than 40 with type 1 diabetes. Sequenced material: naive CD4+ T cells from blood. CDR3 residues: CASSLAGRDIAFF. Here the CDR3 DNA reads TGTGCCAGCAGCTTAGCGGGGAGAGACATAGCTTTCTTT.